The 12 T cell receptor beta chains in this list originate from one sample, sequenced in a study of HIV-infected patients and healthy controls. All unsorted peripheral T cells were captured because whole blood was used without fractionation. About 540 ng RNA was reverse transcribed with alpha and beta constant-region primers. Separate chain-specific third strand synthesis with multiplexing indices produced the alpha and beta libraries. TCRdb reprocessed the 5' RACE reads via MiXCR and lists one record per CDR3 protein. The table lists roughly 14,000 distinct CDR3 sequences, 6.5% to 7.5% of them singletons, with more than 7.5% in the top ten. Sequenced material: blood. The receptor set was obtained from an adult in good health.

Judged by abundance, this clonotype is medium-sized. This chain uses TRBV6-1 with TRBJ2-1, with 10 bases that match TRBD2. The CDR3 sequence is 16 residues long. The ends lost 1 base at V and 6 bases at J; junction bases unmatched: 6. Per the germline V gene, CDR1 is MNHNS and CDR2 is SASEGT. CDR3 DNA sequence: TGTGCCAGCAGTGAAGAAGCGGGAGGGCCCGGCAATGAGCAGTTCTTC. Translated: CASSEEAGGPGNEQFF.

This sequence joins TRBV7-2 and TRBJ1-4; D gene unclear. Germline V gives CDR1 SGHTA, CDR2 FQGNSA. CDR3 length: 13 amino acids. V was clipped by 2 bases and J by 8 bases, with 9 bases between them. The CDR3 region is CASSLKRGEKLFF. In DNA, the CDR3 is TGTGCCAGCAGCTTAAAACGAGGGGAAAAACTGTTTTTT.

This clonotype was observed at least ten times. The gene calls are TRBV20-1 and TRBJ1-5; possibly TRBD1 for D (6 bases). Trimming stripped 0 bases from V and 6 bases from J, with 21 bases between. Germline V CDR1 and CDR2: DFQATT, SNEGSKA (reference sequence). CDR3 size: 17 residues. CDR3 protein: CSARDTPWAGDGQPQHF. For the CDR3, the DNA is TGCAGTGCTAGAGACACCCCCTGGGCAGGGGATGGTCAGCCCCAGCATTTT.

This clonotype was seen many times. V and J are TRBV20-1 and TRBJ2-3; D is possibly TRBD1 or TRBD2 (5 bases each). The germline V gene has CDR1 DFQATT and CDR2 SNEGSKA (reference sequence). This CDR3 spans 13 amino acids. Trimming cost V 7 bases and J 5 bases, with 16 bases left between them. The DNA for the CDR3 is TGCAGTGGGCGGCCAAGGGACGGAGATACGCAGTATTTT. It translates to CSGRPRDGDTQYF.

This clonotype was counted at least ten times. The rearrangement joins TRBV12-3 or TRBV12-4 to TRBJ2-5; D possibly corresponds to TRBD2 (5 bases). The ends were cut back, 5 bases at V and 4 bases at J, with 14 bases in the middle. CDR3 size: 14 residues. The CDR3 nucleotides read TGTGCCAGCAGTAGAGCGGCCTCGGGAGAGACCCAGTACTTC. It yields the protein CASSRAASGETQYF.

This clonotype was recorded a few times. V and J are TRBV7-9 and TRBJ2-2, with 12 positions matching TRBD2. Trimming cost V 4 bases and J 3 bases; bases outside gene matches: 3. The CDR3 sequence is 16 residues long. Germline V CDR1 and CDR2: SEHNR, FQNEAQ (reference sequence). CDR3 sequence (DNA): TGTGCCAGCAGCTCAAGACTAGCGGGGGACACCGGGGAGCTGTTTTTT. Amino acid sequence: CASSSRLAGDTGELFF.

This chain links TRBV4-3 with TRBJ1-1; possible D gene TRBD1, 5 bases. CDR1 is LGHNA, CDR2 YSLEER, per germline. V dropped 0 bases and J dropped 3 bases, with 11 bases sitting between them. The CDR3 is 15 residues long. CDR3 sequence: CASSQDGQGDTEAFF. In DNA, the CDR3 is TGCGCCAGCAGCCAAGATGGGCAGGGTGACACTGAAGCTTTCTTT.

This clonotype was counted at least ten times. The chain carries TRBV7-2 and TRBJ2-3; D is unclear. Trimming left V 9 bases short and J 2 bases short, with 12 bases between. This CDR3 has 13 amino acids. Germline V gene lookup returns CDR1 SGHTA and CDR2 FQGNSA. Here the CDR3 reads CASSRVNTDTQYF. The CDR3 DNA sequence: TGTGCCAGTTCAAGGGTTAACACAGATACGCAGTATTTT.

This clonotype was seen repeatedly, ten times or more. The rearrangement joins TRBV7-9 to TRBJ2-6; D gene uncertain. The CDR3 consists of 12 residues. Looked up from germline, CDR1 is SEHNR and CDR2 is FQNEAQ (reference sequence). Deletions cut 9 bases from V and 2 bases from J, with 5 bases between. CDR3 sequence reads: CASGTGANVLTF. In DNA, the CDR3 is TGTGCCAGTGGGACTGGGGCCAACGTCCTGACTTTC.

Judged by abundance, this clonotype is medium-sized (0.01 to 0.1%). The chain carries TRBV12-3 or TRBV12-4 and TRBJ2-5; 11 bases align to TRBD1. This CDR3 contains 15 residues. V was clipped by 0 bases and J by 4 bases; unmatched bases: 1. CDR3 amino acids: CASSLAGTGGETQYF. CDR3 coding DNA: TGTGCCAGCAGTTTAGCTGGGACAGGGGGAGAGACCCAGTACTTC.

This clonotype was observed at least ten times. This chain joins TRBV7-2 and TRBJ2-3; 12 nucleotides align to TRBD1. The CDR3 length is 16 residues. With 5 bases clipped from V and 6 bases from J, the junction kept 9 bases outside the gene matches. Germline V gene data show CDR1 as SGHTA and CDR2 as FQGNSA. CDR3 sequence reads: CASSRRDRGPGDTQYF. The CDR3 DNA reads as TGTGCCAGCAGCAGAAGGGACAGGGGGCCGGGGGATACGCAGTATTTT.

Many counts were recorded for this clonotype. The CDR3, as DNA: TGTGCCAGCAGCCCGGACAGGGGGGCCTACGAGCAGTACTTC. Translated: CASSPDRGAYEQYF. This chain connects TRBV11-2 to TRBJ2-7; 10 bases align to TRBD1. Germline CDR1 reads SGHAT; CDR2 reads FQNNGV. Trimming cost V 5 bases and J 2 bases; bases outside gene matches: 3. The CDR3 loop spans 14 amino acids.